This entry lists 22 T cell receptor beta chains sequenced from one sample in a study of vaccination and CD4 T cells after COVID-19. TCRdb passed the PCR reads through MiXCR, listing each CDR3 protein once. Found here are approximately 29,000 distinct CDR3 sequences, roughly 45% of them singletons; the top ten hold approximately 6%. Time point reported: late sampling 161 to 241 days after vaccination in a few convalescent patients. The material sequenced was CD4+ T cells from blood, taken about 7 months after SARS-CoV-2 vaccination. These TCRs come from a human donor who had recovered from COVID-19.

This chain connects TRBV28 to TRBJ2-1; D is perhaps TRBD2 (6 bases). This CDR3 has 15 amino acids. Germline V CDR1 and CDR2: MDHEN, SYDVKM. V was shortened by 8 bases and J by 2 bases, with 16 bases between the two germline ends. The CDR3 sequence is CASGRRDAPYNEQFF. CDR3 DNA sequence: TGTGCCAGCGGCCGGAGGGACGCCCCCTACAATGAGCAGTTCTTC.

CDR3 in DNA: TGTGCCAGCAGCGTGGACAGGTCCGGGGGTAGCAATCAGCCCCAGCATTTT. Its protein is CASSVDRSGGSNQPQHF. The gene calls are TRBV2 and TRBJ1-5; TRBD1 agrees at 7 bases. CDR3 length equals 17 residues. Germline V lookup: CDR1 SNHLY, CDR2 FYNNEI. The J segment lost 0 bases and the V segment lost 6 bases, leaving 11 bases of the junction unmatched.

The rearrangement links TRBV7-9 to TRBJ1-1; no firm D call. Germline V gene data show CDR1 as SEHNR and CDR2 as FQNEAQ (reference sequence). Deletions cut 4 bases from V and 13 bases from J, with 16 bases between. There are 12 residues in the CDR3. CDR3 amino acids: CASSSGEAPRFF. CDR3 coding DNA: TGTGCCAGCAGCTCCGGGGAGGCACCTCGTTTCTTT.

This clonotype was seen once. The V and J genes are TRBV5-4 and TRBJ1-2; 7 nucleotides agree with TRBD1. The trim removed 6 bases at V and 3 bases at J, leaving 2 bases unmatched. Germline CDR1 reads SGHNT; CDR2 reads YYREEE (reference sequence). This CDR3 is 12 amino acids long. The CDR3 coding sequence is TGTGCCAGCACCGACAGGGACTATGGCTACACCTTC. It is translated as CASTDRDYGYTF. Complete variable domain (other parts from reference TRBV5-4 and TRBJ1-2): ETGVTQSPTHLIKTRGQQVTLRCSSQSGHNTVSWYQQALGQGPQFIFQYYREEENGRGNFPPRFSGLQFPNYSSELNVNALELDDSALYLCASTDRDYGYTFGSGTRLTVV.

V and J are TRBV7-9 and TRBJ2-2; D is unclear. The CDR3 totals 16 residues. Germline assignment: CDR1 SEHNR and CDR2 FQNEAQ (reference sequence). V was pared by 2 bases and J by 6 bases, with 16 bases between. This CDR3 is CASSLITARMSGELFF. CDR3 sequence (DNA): TGTGCCAGCAGCTTAATAACGGCTAGAATGTCCGGGGAGCTGTTTTTT.

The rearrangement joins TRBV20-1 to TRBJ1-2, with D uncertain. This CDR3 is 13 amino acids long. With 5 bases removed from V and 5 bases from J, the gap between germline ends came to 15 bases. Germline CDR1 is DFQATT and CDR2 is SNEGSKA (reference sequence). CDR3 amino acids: CSALKTLLYGYTF. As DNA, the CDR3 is TGCAGTGCTCTTAAGACTCTGCTGTATGGCTACACCTTC.

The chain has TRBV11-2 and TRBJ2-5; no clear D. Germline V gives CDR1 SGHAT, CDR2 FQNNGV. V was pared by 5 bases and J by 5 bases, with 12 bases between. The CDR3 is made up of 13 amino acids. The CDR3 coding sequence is TGTGCCAGCAGCAATTTACAAGGGGAGACCCAGTACTTC. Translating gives CASSNLQGETQYF.

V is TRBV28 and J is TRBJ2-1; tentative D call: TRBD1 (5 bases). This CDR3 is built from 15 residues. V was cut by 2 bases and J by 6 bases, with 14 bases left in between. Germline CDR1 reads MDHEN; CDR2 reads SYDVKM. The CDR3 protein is CASSLQGLRSNEQFF. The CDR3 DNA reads TGTGCCAGCAGTTTACAGGGCTTGAGAAGCAATGAGCAGTTCTTC.

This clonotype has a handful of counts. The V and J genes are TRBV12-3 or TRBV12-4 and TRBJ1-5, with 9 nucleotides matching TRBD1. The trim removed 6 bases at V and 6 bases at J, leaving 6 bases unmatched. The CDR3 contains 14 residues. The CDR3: CASRLGTGRQPQHF. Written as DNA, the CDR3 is TGTGCCAGCAGGCTCGGGACAGGGCGTCAGCCCCAGCATTTT.

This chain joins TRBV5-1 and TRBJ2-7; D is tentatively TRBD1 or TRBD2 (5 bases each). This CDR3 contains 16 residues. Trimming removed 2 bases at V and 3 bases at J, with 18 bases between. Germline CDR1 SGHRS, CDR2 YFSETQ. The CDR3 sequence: CASSLDPGRKIYEQYF. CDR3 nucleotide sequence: TGCGCCAGCAGCTTAGATCCGGGACGGAAGATCTACGAGCAGTACTTC. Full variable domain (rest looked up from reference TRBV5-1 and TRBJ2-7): KAGVTQTPRYLIKTRGQQVTLSCSPISGHRSVSWYQQTPGQGLQFLFEYFSETQRNKGNFPGRFSGRQFSNSRSEMNVSTLELGDSALYLCASSLDPGRKIYEQYFGPGTRLTVT.

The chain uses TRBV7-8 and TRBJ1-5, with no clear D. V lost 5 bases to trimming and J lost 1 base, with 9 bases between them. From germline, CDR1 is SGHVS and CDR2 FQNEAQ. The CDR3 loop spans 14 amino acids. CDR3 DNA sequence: TGTGCCAGCAGCCCGTATGACAGCAATCAGCCCCAGCATTTT. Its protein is CASSPYDSNQPQHF.

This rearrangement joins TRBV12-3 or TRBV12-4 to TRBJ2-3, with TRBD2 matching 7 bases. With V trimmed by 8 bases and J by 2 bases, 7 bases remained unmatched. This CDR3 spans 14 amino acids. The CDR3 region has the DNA TGTGCCAGCGACCGGGAGGAGGACACAGATACGCAGTATTTT. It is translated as CASDREEDTDTQYF.

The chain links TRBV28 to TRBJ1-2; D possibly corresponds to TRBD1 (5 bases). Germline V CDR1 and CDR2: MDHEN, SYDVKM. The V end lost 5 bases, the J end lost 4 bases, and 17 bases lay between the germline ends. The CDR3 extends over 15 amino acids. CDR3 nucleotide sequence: TGTGCCAGCAGTCAAACAGGCGCTGGAGGCTATGGCTACACCTTC. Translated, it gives CASSQTGAGGYGYTF.

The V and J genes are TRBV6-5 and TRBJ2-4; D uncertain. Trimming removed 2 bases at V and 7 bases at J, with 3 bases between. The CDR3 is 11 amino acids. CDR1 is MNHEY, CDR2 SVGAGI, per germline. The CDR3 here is CASSYSNIQYF. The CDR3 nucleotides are TGTGCCAGCAGTTACAGCAACATTCAGTACTTC.

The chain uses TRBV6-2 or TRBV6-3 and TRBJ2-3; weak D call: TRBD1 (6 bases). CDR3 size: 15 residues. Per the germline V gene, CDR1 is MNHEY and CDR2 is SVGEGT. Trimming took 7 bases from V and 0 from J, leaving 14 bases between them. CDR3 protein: CASNPGQLSTDTQYF. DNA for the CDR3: TGTGCCAGCAATCCGGGACAACTAAGCACAGATACGCAGTATTTT.

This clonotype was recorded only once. CDR3 residues: CASSLVSLVYNEQFF. The CDR3 DNA sequence: TGTGCCAGCAGCTTGGTGAGTCTCGTGTACAATGAGCAGTTCTTC. V usage is TRBV5-6 and J usage is TRBJ2-1; D gene unclear. The length of the CDR3 is 15 residues. V lost 0 bases and J 4 bases, leaving 11 bases between the germline ends. Germline V lookup: CDR1 SGHDT, CDR2 YYEEEE.

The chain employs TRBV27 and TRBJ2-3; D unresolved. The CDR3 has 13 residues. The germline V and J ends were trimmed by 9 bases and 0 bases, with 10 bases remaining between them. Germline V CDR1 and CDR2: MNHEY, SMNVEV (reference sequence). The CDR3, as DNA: TGTGCCAGTAAGAAGGATAGCACAGATACGCAGTATTTT. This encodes CASKKDSTDTQYF.

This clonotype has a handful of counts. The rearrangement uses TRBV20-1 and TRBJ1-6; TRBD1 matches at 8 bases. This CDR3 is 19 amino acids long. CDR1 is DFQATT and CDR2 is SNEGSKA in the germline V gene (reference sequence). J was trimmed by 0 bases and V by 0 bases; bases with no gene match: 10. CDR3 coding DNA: TGCAGTGCTAGAGATGGGCGGGACAGGTTAAGCTCCTATAATTCACCCCTCCACTTT. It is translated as CSARDGRDRLSSYNSPLHF.

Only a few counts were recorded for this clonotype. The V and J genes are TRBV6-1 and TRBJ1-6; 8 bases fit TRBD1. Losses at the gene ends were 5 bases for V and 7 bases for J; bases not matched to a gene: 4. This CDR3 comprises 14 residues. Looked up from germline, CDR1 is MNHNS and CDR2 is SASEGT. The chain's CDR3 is CASSRQGKNSPLHF. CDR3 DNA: TGTGCCAGCAGTCGACAGGGGAAGAATTCACCCCTCCACTTT.

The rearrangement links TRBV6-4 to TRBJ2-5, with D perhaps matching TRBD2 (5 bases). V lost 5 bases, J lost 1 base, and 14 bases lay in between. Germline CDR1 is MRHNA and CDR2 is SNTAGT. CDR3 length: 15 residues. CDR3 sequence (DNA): TGTGCCAGCAGTTACCTTCCGGGAACCCAAGAGACCCAGTACTTC. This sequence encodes CASSYLPGTQETQYF.

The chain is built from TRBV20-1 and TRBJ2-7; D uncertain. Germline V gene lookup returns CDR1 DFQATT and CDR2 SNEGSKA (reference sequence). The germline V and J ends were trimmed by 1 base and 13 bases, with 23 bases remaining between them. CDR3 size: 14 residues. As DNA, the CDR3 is TGCAGTGCTAGAGTCAGCACTAACTCCGCTCTTTTTTACTTC. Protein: CSARVSTNSALFYF.

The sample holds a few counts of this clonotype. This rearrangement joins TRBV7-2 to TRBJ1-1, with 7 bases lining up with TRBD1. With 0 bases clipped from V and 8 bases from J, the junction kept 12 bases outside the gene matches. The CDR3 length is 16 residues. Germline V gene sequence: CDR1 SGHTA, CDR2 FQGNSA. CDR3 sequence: CASSLAYPGQAGEAFF. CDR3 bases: TGTGCCAGCAGCTTAGCCTATCCAGGACAGGCCGGAGAAGCTTTCTTT.